Below, 19 T cell receptor beta chains from the same sample are listed, as sequenced in a study of a mutant IDH1 vaccine in newly diagnosed glioma. This sample's time point: week 35, safety follow-up. A 20-mer mutant IDH1 peptide at 300 ug was injected subcutaneously with topical imiquimod. These TCRs are of unknown antigen specificity. Produced via immunoSEQ multiplex PCR; TCRdb's table is partial and in-frame only. Altogether tens of thousands of clones are present, less than 90% being singletons, with the ten largest covering over 1.5%. This sample comprised PBMCs, obtained from a glioma patient whose treatment included an IDH1 peptide vaccine. These receptors came from a man aged 35 to 55 with glioma.

The rearrangement links TRBV11-1 to TRBJ1-1, with TRBD1 matching 7 bases. V lost 1 base to trimming and J lost 1 base; unmatched junction nucleotides: 6. The CDR3 is 16 amino acids. Germline V gene data show CDR1 as SGHAT and CDR2 as FQDESV (reference sequence). For the CDR3, the DNA is TGTGCCAGCAGCTTAGTCTCACAGGGGAGGAACACTGAAGCTTTCTTT. Its translation is CASSLVSQGRNTEAFF.

The chain carries TRBV5-5 and TRBJ2-1; 11 positions match TRBD2. The CDR3 length is 15 residues. The V gene end was trimmed by 7 bases and the J gene end by 6 bases; junction bases not matched to a gene: 9. Looked up from germline, CDR1 is SGHKS and CDR2 is YYEKEE (reference sequence). The CDR3 here is CASHGGTSGLNEQFF. In nucleotides, the CDR3 is TGTGCCAGCCACGGAGGGACTAGCGGACTCAATGAGCAGTTCTTC.

The chain is built from TRBV9 and TRBJ2-1, with TRBD2 identical over 8 bases. V lost 4 bases to trimming and J lost 7 bases; unmatched junction nucleotides: 19. The CDR3 runs to 18 residues. Per the germline V gene, CDR1 is SGDLS and CDR2 is YYNGEE. This chain's CDR3 is CASSRPRDGSGSWNEQFF. The CDR3 bases are TGTGCCAGCAGCAGGCCTCGTGATGGAAGCGGGAGTTGGAATGAGCAGTTCTTC.

The chain employs TRBV5-1 and TRBJ2-5; 8 nucleotides agree with TRBD2. The CDR3 extends over 18 amino acids. Trimming took 0 bases from V and 5 from J; bases not matched to a gene: 15. CDR1 is SGHRS, CDR2 YFSETQ, per germline. The CDR3 is CASSLAGSAGGPGETQYF. The DNA of the CDR3 is TGCGCCAGCAGCTTGGCCGGTTCCGCGGGAGGACCGGGGGAGACCCAGTACTTC.

The genes are TRBV19 and TRBJ1-5; D gene unclear. The CDR3 extends over 15 amino acids. Trimming took off 6 bases at V and 2 bases at J, with 14 bases between the two ends. Germline-derived CDR1 and CDR2 are LNHDA and SQIVND (reference sequence). The CDR3 spells CASSVNRRGNQPQHF. CDR3 nucleotide sequence: TGTGCCAGTAGCGTTAATAGACGCGGCAATCAGCCCCAGCATTTT.

The gene calls are TRBV5-6 and TRBJ2-6, with D possibly being TRBD2 (5 bases). There are 16 residues in the CDR3. V was clipped by 0 bases and J by 2 bases, with 9 bases between them. CDR1 SGHDT and CDR2 YYEEEE come from the germline V gene. The CDR3 coding sequence is TGTGCCAGCAGCTTGGATCGGGGAACTGGGGCCAACGTCCTGACTTTC. It specifies CASSLDRGTGANVLTF. The variable domain in full, completed from reference TRBV5-6 and TRBJ2-6, reads DAGVTQSPTHLIKTRGQQVTLRCSPKSGHDTVSWYQQALGQGPQFIFQYYEEEERQRGNFPDRFSGHQFPNYSSELNVNALLLGDSALYLCASSLDRGTGANVLTFGAGSRLTVL.

This chain links TRBV27 with TRBJ2-7; unclear D gene. Trimming left V 0 bases short and J 4 bases short, with 4 bases between. Germline-derived CDR1 and CDR2 are MNHEY and SMNVEV (reference sequence). CDR3 size: 12 residues. Here the CDR3 reads CASSLSGYEQYF. The CDR3 region has the DNA TGTGCCAGCAGTTTATCCGGGTACGAGCAGTACTTC.

The chain uses TRBV4-1 and TRBJ2-5; no clear D. The V gene's germline CDR1 is MGHRA and CDR2 YSYEKL. Trimming shortened V by 0 bases and J by 4 bases, and 12 bases separated the two germline ends. The CDR3 covers 15 residues. The chain's CDR3 is CASSQDLRTRETQYF. CDR3 in DNA: TGCGCCAGCAGCCAAGACTTACGGACCCGAGAGACCCAGTACTTC.

In DNA, the CDR3 is TGTGCCAGCAGCTTAGTGTTCCCGGGACAGCCTAATGAAAAACTGTTTTTT. Protein product: CASSLVFPGQPNEKLFF. The rearrangement links TRBV7-2 to TRBJ1-4, with 7 bases fitting TRBD1. This CDR3 is built from 17 residues. After removal of 1 base from V and 3 bases from J, the junction contained 8 bases not matched to a gene. Germline CDR1 is SGHTA and CDR2 is FQGNSA.

There are a few counts of this clone. The CDR3 DNA reads TGTGCCATTCAGTTGAACACCGGGGAGCTGTTTTTT. This codes for CAIQLNTGELFF. The rearrangement links TRBV19 to TRBJ2-2; no definite D call. Trimming stripped 10 bases from V and 1 base from J, with 7 bases between. Germline CDR1 reads LNHDA; CDR2 reads SQIVND (reference sequence). CDR3 length: 12 amino acids.

The rearrangement links TRBV6-5 to TRBJ2-2; 8 bases agree with TRBD2. After removal of 2 bases from V and 7 bases from J, the junction contained 6 bases not matched to a gene. There are 15 residues in the CDR3. From germline, CDR1 is MNHEY and CDR2 SVGAGI. CDR3 sequence reads: CASSYGRGAGGELFF. CDR3 DNA sequence: TGTGCCAGCAGTTACGGGCGGGGGGCTGGCGGGGAGCTGTTTTTT.

V is TRBV4-1 and J is TRBJ2-7, with TRBD1 matching 10 bases. The V and J ends lost 4 bases and 3 bases, in that order; junction bases with no gene match: 15. The CDR3 spans 18 residues. Germline CDR1 reads MGHRA; CDR2 reads YSYEKL. CDR3 in DNA: TGCGCCAGCAGCCGACAACCGGGACAGGGGAGTATAGGCTACGAGCAGTACTTC. As protein: CASSRQPGQGSIGYEQYF.

This rearrangement joins TRBV6-4 to TRBJ2-6; D may correspond to TRBD1 or TRBD2 (5 bases each). The CDR3 has 16 residues. Trimming took 4 bases from V and 0 from J, leaving 10 bases between them. Germline-derived CDR1 and CDR2 are MRHNA and SNTAGT. This chain's CDR3 is CASSGGGGSGANVLTF. CDR3 DNA: TGTGCCAGCAGTGGCGGTGGGGGCTCTGGGGCCAACGTCCTGACTTTC.

This chain uses TRBV27 with TRBJ1-5; D is unresolved. Germline assignment: CDR1 MNHEY and CDR2 SMNVEV (reference sequence). This CDR3 contains 12 residues. V was pared by 5 bases and J by 0 bases, with 2 bases between. CDR3 loop: CASSHSNQPQHF. CDR3 bases: TGTGCCAGCAGTCATAGCAATCAGCCCCAGCATTTT.

For this clone: At the DNA level, this CDR3 is encoded by other sequences in the same sample as well. V and J are TRBV6-5 and TRBJ2-7; 9 bases map to TRBD1. Germline V gene lookup returns CDR1 MNHEY and CDR2 SVGAGI. The CDR3 totals 15 residues. J was trimmed by 1 base and V by 0 bases; bases with no gene match: 1. The CDR3: CASSYSGQGSYEQYF. The CDR3 coding sequence is TGTGCCAGCAGTTACTCCGGACAGGGGTCCTACGAGCAGTACTTC.

This rearrangement joins TRBV7-8 to TRBJ2-7, with D unclear. The V end lost 1 base, the J end lost 7 bases, and 8 bases lay between the germline ends. The CDR3 totals 12 residues. CDR1 and CDR2 from the germline V gene are SGHVS and FQNEAQ. The DNA for the CDR3 is TGTGCCAGCAGCTTAGGTAGATCTGAGCAGTACTTC. Translated: CASSLGRSEQYF.

This sequence joins TRBV5-1 and TRBJ2-5; 8 positions match TRBD1. The CDR3 is 15 residues long. CDR1 SGHRS and CDR2 YFSETQ come from the germline V gene. V was clipped by 3 bases and J by 1 base; unmatched bases: 5. CDR3 protein: CASSWTGQGQETQYF. CDR3 nucleotides: TGCGCCAGCAGCTGGACAGGACAGGGCCAAGAGACCCAGTACTTC.

The rearrangement links TRBV28 to TRBJ1-2; 9 bases fit TRBD1. The ends lost 1 base at V and 8 bases at J; junction bases unmatched: 11. The CDR3 covers 16 residues. Germline CDR1 reads MDHEN; CDR2 reads SYDVKM. The CDR3 loop is CASSLSPGTGGRGYTF. The CDR3 DNA is TGTGCCAGCAGTTTATCTCCCGGAACAGGGGGCAGGGGCTACACCTTC.

This chain uses TRBV5-1 with TRBJ2-1; D gene uncertain. V lost 1 base and J 5 bases, leaving 13 bases between the germline ends. The germline gives CDR1 SGHRS, CDR2 YFSETQ. The CDR3 sequence is 15 residues long. This chain's CDR3 is CASSLNGLMNNEQFF. The CDR3 DNA sequence: TGCGCCAGCAGCTTGAATGGGTTGATGAACAATGAGCAGTTCTTC.